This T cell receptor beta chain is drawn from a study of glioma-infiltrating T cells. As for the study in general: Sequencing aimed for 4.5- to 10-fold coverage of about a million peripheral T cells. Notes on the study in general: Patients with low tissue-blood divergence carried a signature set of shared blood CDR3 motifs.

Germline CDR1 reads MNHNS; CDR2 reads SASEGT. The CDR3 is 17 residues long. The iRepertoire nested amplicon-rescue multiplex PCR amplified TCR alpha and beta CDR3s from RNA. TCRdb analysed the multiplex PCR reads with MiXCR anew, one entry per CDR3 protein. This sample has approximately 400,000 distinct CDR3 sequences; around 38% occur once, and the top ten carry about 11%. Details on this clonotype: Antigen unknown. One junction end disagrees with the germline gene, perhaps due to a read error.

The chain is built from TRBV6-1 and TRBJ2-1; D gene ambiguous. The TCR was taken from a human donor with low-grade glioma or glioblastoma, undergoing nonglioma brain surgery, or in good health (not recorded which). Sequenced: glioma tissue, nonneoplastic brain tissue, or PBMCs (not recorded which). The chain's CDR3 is CASSPTMGCFSHNEQFF. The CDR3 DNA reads TGTGCCAGCAGTCCAACTATGGGCTGCTTCTCCCACAATGAGCAGTTCTTC.